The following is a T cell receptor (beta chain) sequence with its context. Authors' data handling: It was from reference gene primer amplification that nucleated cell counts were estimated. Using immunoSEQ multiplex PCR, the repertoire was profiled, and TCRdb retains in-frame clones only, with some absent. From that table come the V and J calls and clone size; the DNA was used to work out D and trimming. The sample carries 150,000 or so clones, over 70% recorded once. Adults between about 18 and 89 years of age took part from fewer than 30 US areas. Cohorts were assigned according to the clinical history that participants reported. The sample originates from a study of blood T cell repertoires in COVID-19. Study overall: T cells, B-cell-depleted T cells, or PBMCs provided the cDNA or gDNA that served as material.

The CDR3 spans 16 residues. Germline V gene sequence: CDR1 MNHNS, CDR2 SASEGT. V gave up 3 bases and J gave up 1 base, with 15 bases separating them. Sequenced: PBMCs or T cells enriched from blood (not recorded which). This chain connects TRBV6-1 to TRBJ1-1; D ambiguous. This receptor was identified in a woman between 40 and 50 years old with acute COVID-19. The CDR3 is CASSERFVPGNTEAFF. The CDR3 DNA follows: TGTGCCAGCAGTGAGCGTTTCGTACCAGGGAACACTGAAGCTTTCTTT.